The next 23 T cell receptor beta chains were all read from a single sample in a study of cytomegalovirus exposure and HLA in healthy donors. Primers for the PCR totalled 60 Vbeta and 13 Jbeta. Using immunoSEQ multiplex PCR, the repertoire was profiled, and TCRdb retains in-frame clones only, with some absent. Here the sample spans over 150,000 clones, around 79% being singletons. Sequencing used PBMCs. These receptor sequences come from a male donor in good health and CMV-seropositive.

The chain recombines TRBV5-1 with TRBJ1-1; D remains unclear. Germline V gene sequence: CDR1 SGHRS, CDR2 YFSETQ. V was trimmed by 4 bases and J by 2 bases, leaving 9 bases between them. The CDR3 loop spans 13 amino acids. CDR3 nucleotides: TGCGCCAGCAGCATGGGTTCAAACACTGAAGCTTTCTTT. Translated, it gives CASSMGSNTEAFF.

The chain recombines TRBV6-5 with TRBJ2-1, with D unresolved. CDR3 length: 16 residues. CDR1 is MNHEY and CDR2 is SVGAGI in the germline V gene. With 0 bases removed from V and 5 bases from J, the gap between germline ends came to 14 bases. The CDR3 here is CASSYSGYAVNNEQFF. The CDR3 region has the DNA TGTGCCAGCAGTTACTCCGGGTACGCTGTAAACAATGAGCAGTTCTTC.

This clone was counted a few times. Other nucleotide sequences from this sample produce the same CDR3. This rearrangement joins TRBV6-4 to TRBJ2-3; 11 nucleotides agree with TRBD2. V was clipped by 3 bases and J by 3 bases; unmatched bases: 2. This CDR3 region has 15 residues. From germline, CDR1 is MRHNA and CDR2 SNTAGT. CDR3 protein: CASSETSGGTDTQYF. CDR3 DNA sequence: TGTGCCAGCAGTGAAACTAGCGGGGGAACAGATACGCAGTATTTT.

The rearrangement uses TRBV2 and TRBJ2-5, with D possibly TRBD2 on 6 matching bases. The V end lost 6 bases, the J end lost 1 base, and 12 bases lay between the germline ends. Germline-derived CDR1 and CDR2 are SNHLY and FYNNEI. This CDR3 is built from 14 residues. DNA of the CDR3: TGTGCCAGCAGGCGGGGACGGACCCAAGAGACCCAGTACTTC. Amino acids: CASRRGRTQETQYF.

The chain joins TRBV19 to TRBJ2-7; 7 bases match TRBD1. V dropped 3 bases and J dropped 3; count of bases not matched to a gene: 8. Germline V gene data show CDR1 as LNHDA and CDR2 as SQIVND (reference sequence). CDR3 length equals 15 residues. The chain's CDR3 is CASSMVRDRFYEQYF. The CDR3 nucleotides are TGTGCCAGTAGTATGGTCCGGGACAGATTCTACGAGCAGTACTTC.

This clone was seen a handful of times. This chain uses TRBV4-1 with TRBJ2-2; 7 nucleotides match TRBD1. CDR1 and CDR2 (germline): MGHRA, YSYEKL. The CDR3 length is 15 residues. The trim removed 1 base at V and 6 bases at J, leaving 5 bases unmatched. The CDR3 DNA reads as TGCGCCAGCAGCCAAGCTATACAGGGGCCCGGGGAGCTGTTTTTT. Translating it yields CASSQAIQGPGELFF.

The genes are TRBV11-3 and TRBJ2-3; D gene ambiguous. The CDR3 loop spans 12 amino acids. Between the trimmed V and J ends, which lost 5 bases and 3 bases, there was a span of 6 bases. Germline V gives CDR1 SGHNT, CDR2 YENEEA. In DNA form, the CDR3 reads TGTGCCAGCAGCCGGCGGACAGATACGCAGTATTTT. Protein product: CASSRRTDTQYF.

This sequence joins TRBV10-1 and TRBJ2-3, with D tentatively TRBD2 (6 bases). The CDR3 sequence is 14 residues long. V lost 3 bases to trimming and J lost 1 base, with 8 bases between them. The germline gives CDR1 WNHNN, CDR2 SYGVQD (reference sequence). CDR3 in amino acids: CASSETGGTDTQYF. In DNA, the CDR3 is TGCGCCAGCAGTGAAACGGGGGGCACAGATACGCAGTATTTT.

The chain carries TRBV19 and TRBJ2-7; 12 nucleotides match TRBD1. Germline CDR1 and CDR2: LNHDA and SQIVND (reference sequence). V lost 8 bases, J lost 2 bases, and 1 base stayed unmatched. The CDR3 loop spans 13 amino acids. CDR3 DNA sequence: TGTGCCAGTGGGACAGGGGGCCCCTACGAGCAGTACTTC. Its translation is CASGTGGPYEQYF. Full variable domain (rest looked up from reference TRBV19 and TRBJ2-7): DGGITQSPKYLFRKEGQNVTLSCEQNLNHDAMYWYRQDPGQGLRLIYYSQIVNDFQKGDIAEGYSVSREKKESFPLTVTSAQKNPTAFYLCASGTGGPYEQYFGPGTRLTVT.

This clone was observed a single time. The chain links TRBV5-1 to TRBJ1-1; 8 bases are shared with TRBD1. The CDR3 totals 13 residues. V lost 4 bases and J lost 11; bases outside the gene matches: 10. Germline loops: CDR1 SGHRS, CDR2 YFSETQ. In DNA, the CDR3 is TGCGCCAGCAGCGCCGATTTGGACAGGGAGGCTTTCTTT. It yields the protein CASSADLDREAFF.

V and J are TRBV7-3 and TRBJ2-1, with 7 bases aligning to TRBD2. The V segment lost 2 bases and the J segment 4 bases; nucleotides outside the gene matches: 5. CDR1 and CDR2 (germline): SGHTA, FQGTGA. The CDR3 extends over 15 amino acids. CDR3 DNA sequence: TGTGCCAGCAGCTTATCCGTTAGCGGGTACAATGAGCAGTTCTTC. It specifies CASSLSVSGYNEQFF.

The chain joins TRBV15 to TRBJ2-7; D remains unclear. This CDR3 comprises 12 residues. Trimming took 0 bases from V and 8 from J, leaving 8 bases between them. CDR1 LNHNV and CDR2 YYDKDF come from the germline V gene (reference sequence). CDR3 loop: CATSRDSQKQYF. The CDR3 DNA reads as TGTGCCACCAGCAGAGATTCGCAGAAGCAGTACTTC.

The V call is TRBV7-9, the J call TRBJ2-7, with 8 bases aligning to TRBD1. Germline assignment: CDR1 SEHNR and CDR2 FQNEAQ (reference sequence). CDR3 length: 15 amino acids. J gave up 2 bases and V 4 bases, and 7 bases lay outside the gene matches. The CDR3: CASSSDREGPYEQYF. CDR3 sequence (DNA): TGTGCCAGCAGCTCGGACAGGGAAGGGCCCTACGAGCAGTACTTC.

This clone was seen a handful of times. The chain joins TRBV5-1 to TRBJ2-7; a possible D gene is TRBD1 (6 bases). Germline CDR1 and CDR2: SGHRS and YFSETQ. Trimming shortened V by 1 base and J by 2 bases, and 10 bases separated the two germline ends. The CDR3 contains 14 residues. The CDR3 nucleotides are TGCGCCAGCAGCTTGTCAGGACAGACCTACGAGCAGTACTTC. It is translated as CASSLSGQTYEQYF.

V gene TRBV9 combines with J gene TRBJ1-5; D may be TRBD1 (5 bases). Trimming removed 3 bases at V and 5 bases at J, with 12 bases between. The CDR3 is 14 amino acids. Germline V lookup: CDR1 SGDLS, CDR2 YYNGEE. The CDR3 DNA sequence: TGTGCCAGCAGCGCCGGACAATCAGATCAGCCCCAGCATTTT. It yields the protein CASSAGQSDQPQHF.

This clone was seen a handful of times. This chain connects TRBV2 to TRBJ1-6, with TRBD1 matching 7 bases. CDR1 SNHLY and CDR2 FYNNEI come from the germline V gene. The CDR3 has 13 amino acids. V gave up 6 bases and J gave up 7 bases; unmatched junction bases: 3. In DNA, the CDR3 is TGTGCCAGCAGCGGGACAGCGAATTCACCCCTCCACTTT. It specifies CASSGTANSPLHF.

A word on this clone: Relative to the germline gene, one junction end is altered; a read error may explain this. V usage is TRBV7-7 and J usage is TRBJ2-3, with TRBD2 identical over 15 bases. This CDR3 is built from 16 residues. CDR1 is SSHAT, CDR2 FNYEAQ, per germline (reference sequence). CDR3 DNA sequence: TGTGCTAGCAGCCGGGGACTAGCGGGGGGTACAGATACGCAGTATTTT. This sequence encodes CASSRGLAGGTDTQYF. Supplemented by reference TRBV7-7 and TRBJ2-3, the full variable domain reads GAGVSQSPRYKVTKRGQDVTLRCDPISSHATLYWYQQALGQGPEFLTYFNYEAQPDKSGLPSDRFSAERPEGSISTLTIQRTEQRDSAMYRCASSRGLAGGTDTQYFGPGTRLTVL.

There are a few counts of this clone. The J gene is TRBJ2-2, the V gene TRBV7-3; 10 bases map to TRBD1. The CDR3 loop spans 18 amino acids. The J segment lost 6 bases and the V segment lost 5 bases, leaving 15 bases of the junction unmatched. Germline V lookup: CDR1 SGHTA, CDR2 FQGTGA. The DNA of the CDR3 is TGTGCCAGCAGCAAATCCCCCCCGACAGGGGGCATTTCCGGGGAGCTGTTTTTT. Translation: CASSKSPPTGGISGELFF.

The V and J genes are TRBV9 and TRBJ1-1, with D perhaps matching TRBD1 (5 bases). Between the trimmed V and J ends, which lost 0 bases and 3 bases, there was a span of 9 bases. The CDR3 loop spans 14 amino acids. Per the germline V gene, CDR1 is SGDLS and CDR2 is YYNGEE. CDR3 loop: CASSVDARDTEAFF. CDR3 bases: TGTGCCAGCAGCGTAGATGCCAGGGACACTGAAGCTTTCTTT. The entire variable domain, with the rest obtained from reference TRBV9 and TRBJ1-1, is as follows: DSGVTQTPKHLITATGQRVTLRCSPRSGDLSVYWYQQSLDQGLQFLIQYYNGEERAKGNILERFSAQQFPDLHSELNLSSLELGDSALYFCASSVDARDTEAFFGQGTRLTVV.

The rearrangement links TRBV7-9 to TRBJ1-4; D unclear. CDR3 length: 12 residues. Germline loops: CDR1 SEHNR, CDR2 FQNEAQ (reference sequence). Trimming removed 3 bases at V and 7 bases at J, with 6 bases between. The CDR3: CASSLTGEKLFF. The DNA for the CDR3 is TGTGCCAGCAGCTTGACGGGTGAAAAACTGTTTTTT.

The chain recombines TRBV7-9 with TRBJ1-2; TRBD1 agrees at 7 bases. CDR3 length equals 18 residues. With V trimmed by 6 bases and J by 10 bases, 26 bases remained unmatched. Germline CDR1 SEHNR, CDR2 FQNEAQ (reference sequence). CDR3 sequence reads: CASRSIPIGGQSGFDYTF. The DNA of the CDR3 is TGTGCCAGCAGGTCCATCCCGATCGGGGGACAGAGTGGATTTGACTACACCTTC.

This clone showed up just a few times. The chain has TRBV2 and TRBJ1-5; 10 bases are shared with TRBD1. V dropped 10 bases and J dropped 0; count of bases not matched to a gene: 6. The germline V gene has CDR1 SNHLY and CDR2 FYNNEI. CDR3 size: 15 residues. CDR3 bases: TGTGCCACCCGGGACAGGGGCAATAGCAATCAGCCCCAGCATTTT. The encoded protein is CATRDRGNSNQPQHF.

The rearrangement uses TRBV5-1 and TRBJ1-1; D unresolved. CDR1 is SGHRS, CDR2 YFSETQ, per germline. Trimming took 4 bases from V and 6 from J, leaving 13 bases between them. This CDR3 comprises 13 residues. Here the CDR3 DNA reads TGCGCCAGCAGCCGGGGAGGGCGGGCTGAAGCTTTCTTT. This codes for CASSRGGRAEAFF.